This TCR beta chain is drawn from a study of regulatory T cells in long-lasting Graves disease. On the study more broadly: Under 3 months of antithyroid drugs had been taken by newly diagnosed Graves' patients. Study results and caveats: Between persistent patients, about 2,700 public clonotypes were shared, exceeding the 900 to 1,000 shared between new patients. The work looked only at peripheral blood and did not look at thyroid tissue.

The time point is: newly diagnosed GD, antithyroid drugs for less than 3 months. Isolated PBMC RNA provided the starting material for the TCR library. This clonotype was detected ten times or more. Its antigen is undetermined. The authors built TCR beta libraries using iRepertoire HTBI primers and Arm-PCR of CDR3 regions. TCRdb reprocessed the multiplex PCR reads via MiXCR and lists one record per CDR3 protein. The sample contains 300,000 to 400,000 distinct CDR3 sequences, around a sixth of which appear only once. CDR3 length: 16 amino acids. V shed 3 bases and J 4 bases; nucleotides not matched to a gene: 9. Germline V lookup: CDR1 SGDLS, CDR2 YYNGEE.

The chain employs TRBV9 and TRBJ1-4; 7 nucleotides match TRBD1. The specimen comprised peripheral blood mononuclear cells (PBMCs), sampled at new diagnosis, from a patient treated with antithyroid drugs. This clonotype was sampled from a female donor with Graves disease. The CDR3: CASSAKTGAVNEKLFF. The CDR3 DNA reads TGTGCCAGCAGCGCCAAAACAGGGGCGGTTAATGAAAAACTGTTTTTT.